The 12 T cell receptor beta chains presented below share a single source sample, sequenced in a study of cytomegalovirus exposure and HLA in healthy donors. PCR amplification relied on 60 Vbeta primers (plus 13 Jbeta primers). The protocol was immunoSEQ multiplex PCR, while the TCRdb copy is restricted to in-frame clones and leaves out a portion. The sample consists of about 170,000 clones, about 75% of them appearing once. Sequenced: PBMCs. These TCRs come from a female donor in good health and CMV-seronegative.

This clone was picked up one time. The chain carries TRBV9 and TRBJ1-1; perhaps TRBD1 as D (6 bases). CDR1 and CDR2 (germline): SGDLS, YYNGEE. This CDR3 is built from 16 residues. Trimming removed 4 bases from V and 5 bases from J, with 21 bases in between. The DNA for the CDR3 is TGTGCCAGCAGCCCAACTACCACAGGTGGGACAACTGAAGCTTTCTTT. Protein sequence: CASSPTTTGGTTEAFF.

This rearrangement joins TRBV19 to TRBJ1-2, with a tentative D call TRBD1 (6 bases). The CDR3 contains 14 residues. The germline CDR1 and CDR2 sequences are LNHDA and SQIVND (reference sequence). Deletions cut 4 bases from V and 3 bases from J, with 12 bases between. The CDR3: CASSNRVPDYGYTF. Here the CDR3 DNA reads TGTGCCAGTAGTAACAGGGTCCCGGACTATGGCTACACCTTC. Variable domain in full (rest from reference TRBV19 and TRBJ1-2): DGGITQSPKYLFRKEGQNVTLSCEQNLNHDAMYWYRQDPGQGLRLIYYSQIVNDFQKGDIAEGYSVSREKKESFPLTVTSAQKNPTAFYLCASSNRVPDYGYTFGSGTRLTVV.

This CDR3 reads CASTPRTGGGNNEQFF. CDR3 bases: TGCGCCAGCACCCCCCGGACGGGGGGAGGGAACAATGAGCAGTTCTTC. This chain joins TRBV5-1 and TRBJ2-1; the match to TRBD2 covers 7 bases. V gave up 6 bases and J gave up 5 bases; unmatched junction bases: 14. Germline values: CDR1 SGHRS, CDR2 YFSETQ. CDR3 size: 16 residues. Together with reference TRBV5-1 and TRBJ2-1, the CDR3 gives the full variable domain: KAGVTQTPRYLIKTRGQQVTLSCSPISGHRSVSWYQQTPGQGLQFLFEYFSETQRNKGNFPGRFSGRQFSNSRSEMNVSTLELGDSALYLCASTPRTGGGNNEQFFGPGTRLTVL.

The genes are TRBV7-2 and TRBJ2-1, with 7 bases identical to TRBD2. V shed 8 bases and J 6 bases; nucleotides not matched to a gene: 7. Germline V gene lookup returns CDR1 SGHTA and CDR2 FQGNSA. This CDR3 comprises 13 residues. The CDR3 protein is CASGGRSGNEQFF. CDR3 coding DNA: TGTGCCAGCGGCGGGAGATCAGGCAATGAGCAGTTCTTC.

This chain connects TRBV6-1 to TRBJ2-5; tentative D call: TRBD1 (6 bases). Per germline, CDR1 MNHNS and CDR2 SASEGT. Trimming pared 0 bases from V and 4 bases from J, leaving 9 bases between. This CDR3 spans 14 amino acids. The CDR3 protein is CASSEAQQGETQYF. The CDR3 bases are TGTGCCAGCAGTGAAGCCCAACAGGGAGAGACCCAGTACTTC.

DNA for the CDR3: TGTGCCAGCAGCTTTACGACAGGGCCAGGCGCACCCCTCCACTTT. Translation: CASSFTTGPGAPLHF. J is TRBJ1-6 and V is TRBV7-2; TRBD1 matches at 7 bases. Germline V gene sequence: CDR1 SGHTA, CDR2 FQGNSA. V was pared by 3 bases and J by 11 bases, with 10 bases of the junction left unmatched. The CDR3 extends over 15 amino acids.

The rearrangement links TRBV2 to TRBJ1-2, with TRBD1 matching 11 bases. CDR1 and CDR2 (germline): SNHLY, FYNNEI. The ends lost 5 bases at V and 6 bases at J; junction bases unmatched: 8. CDR3 length: 15 residues. CDR3 region: CASSLDRGRLDGYTF. Here the CDR3 DNA reads TGTGCCAGCAGTCTGGACAGGGGGCGGTTGGATGGCTACACCTTC. Together with reference TRBV2 and TRBJ1-2, the CDR3 gives the full variable domain: EPEVTQTPSHQVTQMGQEVILRCVPISNHLYFYWYRQILGQKVEFLVSFYNNEISEKSEIFDDQFSVERPDGSNFTLKIRSTKLEDSAMYFCASSLDRGRLDGYTFGSGTRLTVV.

The count of this clone is one. J is TRBJ2-7 and V is TRBV9; TRBD2 matches at 16 bases. The CDR3 sequence is 17 residues long. Trimming removed 4 bases from V and 5 bases from J; junction bases left unmatched: 9. In germline, CDR1 is SGDLS, CDR2 YYNGEE. The DNA of the CDR3 is TGTGCCAGCAGCCCAGGGACTAGCGGGGGGGCCGCCCACGAGCAGTACTTC. Translated, it gives CASSPGTSGGAAHEQYF.

The chain couples TRBV19 to TRBJ2-5, with TRBD2 matching 12 bases. V gave up 0 bases and J gave up 5 bases; unmatched junction bases: 28. Germline V gives CDR1 LNHDA, CDR2 SQIVND (reference sequence). CDR3 size: 24 residues. The CDR3 is CASSIERKTWTSGTLGRDRETQYF. DNA for the CDR3: TGTGCCAGTAGTATAGAGCGGAAAACTTGGACTAGCGGGACCCTTGGTAGAGACCGGGAGACCCAGTACTTC.

This chain links TRBV5-1 with TRBJ2-3; TRBD2 agrees at 14 bases. V was clipped by 4 bases and J by 0 bases; unmatched bases: 7. Germline CDR1 and CDR2: SGHRS and YFSETQ. The CDR3 runs to 18 residues. The CDR3 protein is CASSTGLAGGSSTDTQYF. The CDR3 bases are TGCGCCAGCAGCACAGGACTAGCGGGGGGTTCTAGCACAGATACGCAGTATTTT.

This sequence joins TRBV19 and TRBJ1-4, with 8 bases that match TRBD1. The CDR3 is 14 amino acids. Trimming took 6 bases from V and 8 from J; bases not matched to a gene: 8. Germline V gene sequence: CDR1 LNHDA, CDR2 SQIVND (reference sequence). The CDR3 here is CASSLQGGDEKLFF. The CDR3 nucleotides are TGTGCCAGTAGCTTACAGGGGGGAGACGAAAAACTGTTTTTT.

The rearrangement joins TRBV7-2 to TRBJ2-5; TRBD2 matches 8 bases. The CDR3 has 16 residues. CDR1 is SGHTA and CDR2 is FQGNSA in the germline V gene. Trimming at V came to 2 bases and at J to 6 bases, leaving 11 bases not matched to a gene. CDR3 bases: TGTGCCAGCAGCTTACCCGGGACTAGGACTTTGAAGACCCAGTACTTC. This encodes CASSLPGTRTLKTQYF. Variable domain in full (rest from reference TRBV7-2 and TRBJ2-5): GAGVSQSPSNKVTEKGKDVELRCDPISGHTALYWYRQSLGQGLEFLIYFQGNSAPDKSGLPSDRFSAERTGGSVSTLTIQRTQQEDSAVYLCASSLPGTRTLKTQYFGPGTRLLVL.